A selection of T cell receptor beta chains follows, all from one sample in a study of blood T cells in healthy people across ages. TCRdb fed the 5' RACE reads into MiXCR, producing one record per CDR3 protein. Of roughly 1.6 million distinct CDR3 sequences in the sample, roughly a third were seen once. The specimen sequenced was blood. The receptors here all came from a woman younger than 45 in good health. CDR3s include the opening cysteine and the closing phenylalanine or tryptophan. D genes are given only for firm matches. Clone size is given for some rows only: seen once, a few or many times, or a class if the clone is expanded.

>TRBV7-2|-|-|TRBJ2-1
CTSSLASGNNEQFF
TGTACCAGCAGCTTAGCGTCCGGGAACAATGAGCAGTTCTTC
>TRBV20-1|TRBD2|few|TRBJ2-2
CSARDLGEGANTGELFF
TGCAGTGCTAGAGATCTCGGGGAGGGCGCGAACACCGGGGAGCTGTTTTTT
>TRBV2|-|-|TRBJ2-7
CASRPRTGGYEQYF
TGTGCCAGCAGACCACGGACCGGGGGATACGAGCAGTACTTC
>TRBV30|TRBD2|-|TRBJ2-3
CAQERAGGIDTQYF
TGTGCCCAGGAGCGCGCGGGAGGGATAGATACGCAGTATTTT
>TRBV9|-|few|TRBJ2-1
CASSVTGLSNEQFF
TGTGCCAGCAGCGTTACGGGACTTTCAAATGAGCAGTTCTTC
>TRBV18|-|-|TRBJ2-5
CASSPETSHQETQYF
TGTGCCAGCTCACCAGAGACCAGTCACCAAGAGACCCAGTACTTC
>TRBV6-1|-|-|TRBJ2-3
CASSPRGAGRTDTQYF
TGTGCCAGCAGTCCACGGGGGGCCGGGCGCACAGATACGCAGTATTTT
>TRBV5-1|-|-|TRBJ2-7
CASSLTPGRIAEQYF
TGCGCCAGCAGCTTGACCCCAGGCCGGATCGCCGAGCAGTACTTC
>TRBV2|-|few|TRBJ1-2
CASNRMKPDGYTF
TGTGCCAGCAATCGGATGAAACCCGATGGCTACACCTTC
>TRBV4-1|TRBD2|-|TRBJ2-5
CASSRREDQETQYF
TGCGCCAGCAGCCGCCGGGAGGACCAGGAGACCCAGTACTTC
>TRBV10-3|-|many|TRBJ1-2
CAISGVGSQHGYTF
TGTGCCATCAGTGGGGTGGGCAGTCAGCATGGCTACACCTTC
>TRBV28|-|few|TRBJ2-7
CASSFGSGVSYEQYF
TGTGCCAGCAGTTTCGGGTCGGGGGTAAGCTACGAGCAGTACTTC
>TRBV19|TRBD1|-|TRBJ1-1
CASRSGTGARVTEAFF
TGTGCCAGTAGATCCGGGACAGGGGCCCGTGTCACTGAAGCCTTCTTT
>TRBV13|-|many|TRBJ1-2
CASSLEGVGYTF
TGTGCCAGCAGCTTAGAGGGGGTTGGCTACACCTTC
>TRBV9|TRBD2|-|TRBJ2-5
CASSVSSGGETQYF
TGTGCCAGCAGCGTATCAAGCGGGGGAGAGACCCAGTACTTC
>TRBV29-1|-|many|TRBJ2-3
CSVESPGVLSTDTQYF
TGCAGCGTTGAATCCCCGGGAGTCCTATCTACAGATACGCAGTATTTT
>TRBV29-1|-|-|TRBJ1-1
CSAIRDRNTEAFF
TGCAGCGCGATCCGGGACCGCAACACTGAAGCTTTCTTT
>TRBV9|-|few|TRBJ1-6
CASSVEGSPLHF
TGTGCCAGCAGCGTAGAGGGGTCACCCCTCCACTTT
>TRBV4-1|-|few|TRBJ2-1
CASSQDLLDRILYNEQFF
TGCGCCAGCAGCCAAGACCTATTAGACAGGATCCTATACAATGAGCAGTTCTTC
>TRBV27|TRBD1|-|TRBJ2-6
CASSSLQGAANVLTF
TGTGCCAGCAGTTCGTTGCAGGGGGCAGCCAACGTCCTGACTTTC
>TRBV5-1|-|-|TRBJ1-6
CASSPYGVGSPLHF
TGCGCCAGCAGCCCGTACGGGGTCGGTTCACCCCTCCACTTT
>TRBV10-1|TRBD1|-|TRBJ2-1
CASSADRGLRPRSNEQFF
TGCGCCAGCAGTGCTGACAGGGGGCTGAGACCTCGGAGCAATGAGCAGTTCTTC
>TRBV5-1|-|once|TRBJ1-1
CASSPGPRGAEAFF
TGCGCCAGCAGCCCAGGGCCTCGAGGGGCTGAAGCTTTCTTT
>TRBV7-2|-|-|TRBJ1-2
CASSLVNRVAGYTF
TGTGCCAGCAGCTTAGTAAACAGGGTGGCTGGCTACACCTTC
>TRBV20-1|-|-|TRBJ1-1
CSARDQRDTEAFF
TGCAGTGCTAGAGATCAGAGGGACACTGAAGCTTTCTTT
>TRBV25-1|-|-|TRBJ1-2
CASRPIGSYGYTF
TGTGCCAGCAGACCTATAGGGAGCTATGGCTACACCTTC
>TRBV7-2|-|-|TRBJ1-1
CASSSYKNTEAFF
TGTGCCAGCAGTTCATACAAGAACACTGAAGCTTTCTTT
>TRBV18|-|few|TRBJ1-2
CASSSYSDSNYGYTF
TGTGCCAGCTCGTCTTACTCCGACTCCAACTATGGCTACACCTTC
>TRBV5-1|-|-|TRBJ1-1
CASSPEEMRNTEAFF
TGCGCCAGCAGCCCCGAAGAGATGAGGAACACTGAAGCTTTCTTT
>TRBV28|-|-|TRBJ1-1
CASSDTEAFF
TGTGCCAGCAGTGATACTGAAGCTTTCTTT
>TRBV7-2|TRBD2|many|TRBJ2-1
CASSLLFVTSGHNEQFF
TGTGCCAGCAGCCTTTTATTCGTGACTAGCGGACACAATGAGCAGTTCTTC
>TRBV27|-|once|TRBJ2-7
CTSSLSYSPYEQYF
TGTACCAGCAGTTTATCTTACAGCCCTTACGAGCAGTACTTC
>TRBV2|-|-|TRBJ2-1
CASSEIGAAIGSEQFF
TGTGCCAGCAGTGAAATCGGGGCCGCTATCGGGAGTGAGCAGTTCTTC
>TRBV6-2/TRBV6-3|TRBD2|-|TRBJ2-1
CASRIKGLAHWGEQFF
TGTGCCAGCAGGATAAAGGGACTAGCGCATTGGGGTGAGCAGTTCTTC
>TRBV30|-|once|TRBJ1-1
CAWSVGGGTEAFF
TGTGCCTGGAGTGTGGGGGGAGGCACTGAAGCTTTCTTT
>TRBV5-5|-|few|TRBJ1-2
CASSLEQFNYGYTF
TGTGCCAGCAGCTTGGAGCAGTTTAACTATGGCTACACCTTC
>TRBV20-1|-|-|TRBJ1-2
CSARGTPSRNTF
TGCAGTGCTAGGGGGACACCCTCCAGGAACACCTTC
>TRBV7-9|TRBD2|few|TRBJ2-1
CASNLPVAGGDNEQFF
TGTGCCAGCAACCTCCCGGTAGCGGGAGGGGACAATGAGCAGTTCTTC
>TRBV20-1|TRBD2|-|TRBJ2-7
CSARDLLRGGHYEQYF
TGCAGTGCTAGAGATCTGTTGCGGGGGGGTCACTACGAGCAGTACTTC
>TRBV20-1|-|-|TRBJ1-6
CSARGGGDGVSSSYNSPLHF
TGCAGTGCTAGGGGGGGCGGGGACGGAGTCTCAAGCTCCTATAATTCACCCCTCCACTTT
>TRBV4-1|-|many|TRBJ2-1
CASSRQGVSESEQFF
TGCGCCAGCAGCCGCCAGGGAGTCAGCGAAAGTGAGCAGTTCTTC
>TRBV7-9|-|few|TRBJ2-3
CASSLAHGNTQYF
TGTGCCAGCAGCTTAGCTCATGGGAATACGCAGTATTTT
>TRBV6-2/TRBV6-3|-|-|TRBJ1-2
CASSFERRGGTYGYTF
TGTGCCAGCAGTTTCGAGAGGCGAGGAGGTACCTATGGCTACACCTTC
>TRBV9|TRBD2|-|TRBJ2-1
CASSVAMRGGNNEQFF
TGTGCCAGCAGCGTAGCCATGCGGGGGGGAAACAATGAGCAGTTCTTC
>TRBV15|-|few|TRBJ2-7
CATSSKTSSYEQYF
TGTGCCACCAGCTCAAAGACTAGCTCCTACGAGCAGTACTTC
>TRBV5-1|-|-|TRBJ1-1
CASSLEVRNTEAFF
TGCGCCAGCAGCTTAGAGGTCAGGAACACTGAAGCTTTCTTT
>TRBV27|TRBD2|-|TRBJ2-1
CASSLSSGGFYNEQFF
TGTGCCAGCAGTTTAAGTAGCGGGGGATTCTACAATGAGCAGTTCTTC
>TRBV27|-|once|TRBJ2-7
CASSFGGSYSCEQYF
TGTGCCAGCAGTTTTGGAGGGTCGTACTCCTGCGAGCAGTACTTC
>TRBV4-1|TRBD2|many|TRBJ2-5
CASSYRLAEPQETQYF
TGCGCCAGCAGCTACCGACTAGCCGAGCCCCAAGAGACCCAGTACTTC
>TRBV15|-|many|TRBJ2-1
CATSRIPGQGPYNEQFF
TGTGCCACCAGCCGGATCCCGGGGCAGGGGCCATACAATGAGCAGTTCTTC
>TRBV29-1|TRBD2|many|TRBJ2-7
CSVEGRGAHEQYF
TGCAGCGTAGAAGGGCGGGGGGCCCATGAGCAGTACTTC